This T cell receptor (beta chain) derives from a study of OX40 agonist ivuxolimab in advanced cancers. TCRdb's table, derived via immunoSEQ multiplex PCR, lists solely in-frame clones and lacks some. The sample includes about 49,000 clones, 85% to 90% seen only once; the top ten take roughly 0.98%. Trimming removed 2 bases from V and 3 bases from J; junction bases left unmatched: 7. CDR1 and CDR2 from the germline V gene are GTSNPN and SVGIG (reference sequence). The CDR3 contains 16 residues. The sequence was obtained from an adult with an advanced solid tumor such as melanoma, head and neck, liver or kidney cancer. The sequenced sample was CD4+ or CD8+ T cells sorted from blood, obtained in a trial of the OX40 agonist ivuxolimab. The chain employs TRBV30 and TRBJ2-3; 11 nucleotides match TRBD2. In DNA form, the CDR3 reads TGTGCCTGGAGTACACTAGCGGGAGTTGGGACAGATACGCAGTATTTT. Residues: CAWSTLAGVGTDTQYF. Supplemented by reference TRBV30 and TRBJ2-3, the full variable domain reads SQTIHQWPATLVQPVGSPLSLECTVEGTSNPNLYWYRQAAGRGLQLLFYSVGIGQISSEVPQNLSASRPQDRQFILSSKKLLLSDSGFYLCAWSTLAGVGTDTQYFGPGTRLTVL.